Below, 28 T cell receptor beta chains from the same sample are listed, as sequenced in a study of naive and memory T cell subsets. An equimolar mix of two oligonucleotides served as the beta constant-region primer for TRBC1 and TRBC2. MiXCR, run by TCRdb on the UMI-ligation and nested PCR reads, gives a single entry per CDR3 protein. The table has about 90,000 distinct CDR3 sequences, 7% to 8% seen once. The source material was central memory CD4+ T cells from blood. The receptors derive from a human donor in good health.

The rearrangement links TRBV7-2 to TRBJ2-3, with 13 bases aligning to TRBD2. After removal of 0 bases from V and 10 bases from J, the junction contained 13 bases not matched to a gene. The length of the CDR3 is 18 residues. From germline, CDR1 is SGHTA and CDR2 FQGNSA. CDR3 DNA sequence: TGTGCCAGCAGCTTAGCTTCCGTGGGACTAGCGGGGACTTGGTCGCAGTATTTT. Translated: CASSLASVGLAGTWSQYF.

The CDR3 DNA follows: TGTGCCAGCAGCTTAGGAACGGCGGACTGGGGCTACACCTTC. Amino acids: CASSLGTADWGYTF. The J gene is TRBJ1-2, the V gene TRBV7-9, with D unresolved. CDR1 and CDR2 (germline): SEHNR, FQNEAQ (reference sequence). Trimming pared 1 base from V and 8 bases from J, leaving 14 bases between. This CDR3 comprises 14 residues.

This clonotype was found a few times. The chain employs TRBV5-1 and TRBJ2-1; 8 bases align to TRBD2. The CDR3 extends over 15 amino acids. V lost 0 bases, J lost 15 bases, and 14 bases stayed unmatched. CDR1 and CDR2 (germline): SGHRS, YFSETQ. The CDR3 nucleotides are TGCGCCAGCAGCTTGGTACCAGCGGGAGATATCCTTGGGTTCTTC. Its protein is CASSLVPAGDILGFF.

This clonotype was counted only a few times. The rearrangement uses TRBV7-2 and TRBJ2-1; D call uncertain. CDR1 and CDR2 from the germline V gene are SGHTA and FQGNSA. The CDR3 has 15 residues. V was trimmed by 1 base and J by 1 base, leaving 8 bases between them. In DNA, the CDR3 is TGTGCCAGCAGCTTAGGTGCGGTGTCCTACAATGAGCAGTTCTTC. Translated: CASSLGAVSYNEQFF.

The rearrangement uses TRBV6-2 or TRBV6-3 and TRBJ2-1; D may be TRBD1 (6 bases). The CDR3 has 16 residues. Trimming stripped 8 bases from V and 4 bases from J, with 21 bases between. Germline CDR1 reads MNHEY; CDR2 reads SVGEGT. This chain's CDR3 is CASRPPDAGDYNEQFF. The CDR3 DNA sequence: TGTGCCAGCCGCCCCCCAGACGCAGGGGATTACAATGAGCAGTTCTTC.

This clonotype was counted ten times or more. V and J are TRBV9 and TRBJ2-7, with 9 bases matching TRBD2. The CDR3 runs 16 residues. Germline V gene data show CDR1 as SGDLS and CDR2 as YYNGEE. The V and J ends lost 0 bases and 4 bases, in that order; junction bases with no gene match: 8. As DNA, the CDR3 is TGTGCCAGCAGCGTAGAGGCTAGCGGGATGCTGTACGAGCAGTACTTC. Translated, it gives CASSVEASGMLYEQYF.

This chain links TRBV7-3 with TRBJ2-3; 8 nucleotides match TRBD2. V shed 4 bases, J shed 7 bases, and the junction held 19 bases outside the gene matches. The CDR3 loop spans 18 amino acids. The germline gives CDR1 SGHTA, CDR2 FQGTGA. In DNA form, the CDR3 reads TGTGCCAGCAGCTCCCTCGGGGTTGGAGCGGGGGCCCCCAATACGCAGTATTTT. The encoded protein is CASSSLGVGAGAPNTQYF.

This clonotype was observed many times. This sequence joins TRBV11-1 and TRBJ2-1, with 12 bases lining up with TRBD2. The germline gives CDR1 SGHAT, CDR2 FQDESV (reference sequence). Germline trimming cut 6 bases from V and 7 bases from J; bases unmatched to any gene: 7. This CDR3 is built from 15 residues. In DNA form, the CDR3 reads TGTGCCAGCAGACTAGCGGGAGGTGTTAAAAATGAGCAGTTCTTC. Protein product: CASRLAGGVKNEQFF.

V is TRBV10-3 and J is TRBJ2-5, with unresolved D. V lost 0 bases and J lost 2, with 10 bases in between. The germline V gene encodes CDR1 ENHRY and CDR2 SYGVKD. CDR3 length: 15 amino acids. DNA for the CDR3: TGTGCCATCAGTGAGTCAGGTGGCGGACAAGAGACCCAGTACTTC. Translating it yields CAISESGGGQETQYF.

In this sample, this clonotype turned up a few times. This rearrangement joins TRBV7-8 to TRBJ2-1, with 7 bases fitting TRBD2. Per germline, CDR1 SGHVS and CDR2 FQNEAQ. The CDR3 sequence is 15 residues long. V lost 2 bases, J lost 4 bases, and 5 bases stayed unmatched. CDR3 DNA sequence: TGTGCCAGCAGCTTAAGCGTGGGGGGGTACAATGAGCAGTTCTTC. Translation: CASSLSVGGYNEQFF. Looking up the rest from reference TRBV7-8 and TRBJ2-1 gives the full variable domain: GAGVSQSPRYKVAKRGQDVALRCDPISGHVSLFWYQQALGQGPEFLTYFQNEAQLDKSGLPSDRFFAERPEGSVSTLKIQRTQQEDSAVYLCASSLSVGGYNEQFFGPGTRLTVL.

The chain recombines TRBV7-3 with TRBJ2-1, with 10 bases aligning to TRBD2. Germline assignment: CDR1 SGHTA and CDR2 FQGTGA. The V segment lost 3 bases and the J segment 7 bases; nucleotides outside the gene matches: 3. The CDR3 totals 14 residues. The CDR3 here is CASSLSSGSNEQFF. The CDR3 nucleotides are TGTGCCAGCAGCTTGTCTAGCGGGAGTAATGAGCAGTTCTTC. Supplemented by reference TRBV7-3 and TRBJ2-1, the full variable domain reads GAGVSQTPSNKVTEKGKYVELRCDPISGHTALYWYRQSLGQGPEFLIYFQGTGAADDSGLPNDRFFAVRPEGSVSTLKIQRTERGDSAVYLCASSLSSGSNEQFFGPGTRLTVL.

This clonotype was counted at least ten times. The chain recombines TRBV7-9 with TRBJ2-1; 9 nucleotides agree with TRBD1. Germline V gene lookup returns CDR1 SEHNR and CDR2 FQNEAQ (reference sequence). The CDR3 totals 17 residues. With 4 bases clipped from V and 0 bases from J, the junction kept 7 bases outside the gene matches. The CDR3 DNA reads TGTGCCAGCAGCTCGCCAGACAGGGGGAGCTCCTACAATGAGCAGTTCTTC. Translation gives CASSSPDRGSSYNEQFF.

The chain carries TRBV7-9 and TRBJ2-1; 7 bases align to TRBD2. With 11 bases clipped from V and 0 bases from J, the junction kept 19 bases outside the gene matches. Germline CDR1 is SEHNR and CDR2 is FQNEAQ (reference sequence). The CDR3 length is 18 residues. CDR3 loop: CAVASPRLAQSSYNEQFF. The CDR3 nucleotides are TGTGCCGTAGCCTCCCCTCGACTAGCCCAGAGCTCCTACAATGAGCAGTTCTTC.

This clonotype was seen a handful of times. V is TRBV5-7 and J is TRBJ2-7; D remains ambiguous. TRBV5-7 is designated an ORF whose function remains uncertain. The CDR3 is 16 amino acids. The V gene lost 6 bases and the J gene lost 2 bases, with 21 bases spanning the gap. CDR3 amino acids: CASTTTTPRTTYEQYF. Written as DNA, the CDR3 is TGTGCCAGCACAACAACTACCCCGAGGACGACCTACGAGCAGTACTTC.

The chain uses TRBV18 and TRBJ2-5; D is unclear. The V gene lost 5 bases and the J gene lost 1 base, with 11 bases spanning the gap. From germline, CDR1 is KGHSH and CDR2 LQKENI. CDR3 length: 14 amino acids. CDR3 loop: CASSTRRSQETQYF. The CDR3 DNA sequence: TGTGCCAGCTCAACGAGACGGAGCCAAGAGACCCAGTACTTC.

This clonotype occurred many times. The chain recombines TRBV6-1 with TRBJ1-1; 7 bases align to TRBD1. This CDR3 is 14 amino acids long. The V gene end was trimmed by 4 bases and the J gene end by 4 bases; junction bases not matched to a gene: 6. From germline, CDR1 is MNHNS and CDR2 SASEGT. In DNA form, the CDR3 reads TGTGCCAGCAGTGGAGGGGGCCAGCTCACTGAAGCTTTCTTT. It yields the protein CASSGGGQLTEAFF.

This clonotype showed up many times. The chain joins TRBV19 to TRBJ1-4; the match to TRBD1 covers 9 bases. The junction had 6 bases not matched to a gene; V was cut back by 6 bases and J by 7 bases. CDR1 is LNHDA, CDR2 SQIVND, per germline (reference sequence). CDR3 length equals 14 residues. The CDR3, as DNA: TGTGCCAGTAGGCGGACAGGGGAGGCTGAAAAACTGTTTTTT. Translation: CASRRTGEAEKLFF. The full variable domain, in which reference TRBV19 and TRBJ1-4 provide the parts outside the CDR3, is DGGITQSPKYLFRKEGQNVTLSCEQNLNHDAMYWYRQDPGQGLRLIYYSQIVNDFQKGDIAEGYSVSREKKESFPLTVTSAQKNPTAFYLCASRRTGEAEKLFFGSGTQLSVL.

This clonotype showed up many times. The gene calls are TRBV7-8 and TRBJ1-6, with D tentatively TRBD1 (6 bases). The CDR3 extends over 15 amino acids. Trimming took off 11 bases at V and 5 bases at J, with 19 bases between the two ends. From germline, CDR1 is SGHVS and CDR2 FQNEAQ. The CDR3 here is CAGGGGGANNSPLHF. The CDR3 DNA reads TGTGCCGGAGGAGGGGGGGGCGCGAATAATTCACCCCTCCACTTT.

This clonotype has at least ten counts. The chain recombines TRBV6-2 or TRBV6-3 with TRBJ1-5; D uncertain. V was pared by 0 bases and J by 6 bases, with 9 bases between. CDR1 and CDR2 (germline): MNHEY, SVGEGT. This CDR3 spans 14 amino acids. CDR3 protein: CASSYSDESQPQHF. CDR3 nucleotide sequence: TGTGCCAGCAGTTACTCTGATGAGAGTCAGCCCCAGCATTTT.

The V and J genes are TRBV19 and TRBJ2-7, with 11 bases identical to TRBD2. There are 16 residues in the CDR3. Germline trimming cut 3 bases from V and 2 bases from J; bases unmatched to any gene: 6. Germline V gene sequence: CDR1 LNHDA, CDR2 SQIVND (reference sequence). CDR3 protein: CASSMGLAAAPYEQYF. Written as DNA, the CDR3 is TGTGCCAGTAGTATGGGACTAGCGGCCGCCCCCTACGAGCAGTACTTC. Combining the CDR3 with reference TRBV19 and TRBJ2-7 gives the whole variable domain DGGITQSPKYLFRKEGQNVTLSCEQNLNHDAMYWYRQDPGQGLRLIYYSQIVNDFQKGDIAEGYSVSREKKESFPLTVTSAQKNPTAFYLCASSMGLAAAPYEQYFGPGTRLTVT.

The gene calls are TRBV30 and TRBJ2-2; D may be TRBD1 or TRBD2 (5 bases each). The germline gives CDR1 GTSNPN, CDR2 SVGIG (reference sequence). This CDR3 contains 14 residues. Trimming cost V 5 bases and J 7 bases, with 17 bases left between them. The CDR3 region has the DNA TGTGCCTGGGGGCCCGGGACGAAGGGCGGGGAGCTGTTTTTT. Protein: CAWGPGTKGGELFF.

This clonotype was counted at least ten times. V is TRBV12-3 or TRBV12-4 and J is TRBJ2-5, with D perhaps matching TRBD2 (5 bases). V was trimmed by 3 bases and J by 5 bases, leaving 13 bases between them. There are 14 residues in the CDR3. The DNA for the CDR3 is TGTGCCAGCAGTTTCGGCGGGCCACGGGAGACCCAGTACTTC. Translated: CASSFGGPRETQYF.

The rearrangement uses TRBV7-2 and TRBJ2-2; 11 positions agree with TRBD2. The CDR3 extends over 14 amino acids. Germline V gene data show CDR1 as SGHTA and CDR2 as FQGNSA. The V segment lost 6 bases and the J segment 7 bases; nucleotides outside the gene matches: 4. This CDR3 reads CASRLAGVGGELFF. In DNA form, the CDR3 reads TGTGCCAGCAGACTAGCGGGAGTAGGCGGGGAGCTGTTTTTT.

Ten or more counts support this clonotype. This chain uses TRBV10-3 with TRBJ1-1, with D perhaps matching TRBD1 (6 bases). Trimming pared 2 bases from V and 5 bases from J, leaving 12 bases between. Looked up from germline, CDR1 is ENHRY and CDR2 is SYGVKD. The CDR3 is 14 residues long. CDR3 DNA sequence: TGTGCCATCAGTGAGAATTCAGGGGTTACTGAAGCTTTCTTT. Translation gives CAISENSGVTEAFF.

Many counts were recorded for this clonotype. The V and J genes are TRBV11-3 and TRBJ1-1, with 7 bases that match TRBD1. V trimming: 4 bases; J trimming: 0 bases; junction bases outside the gene matches: 5. CDR3 length: 15 residues. From germline, CDR1 is SGHNT and CDR2 YENEEA. CDR3 coding DNA: TGTGCCAGCAGCTCAGGGGGACGGTTGAACACTGAAGCTTTCTTT. Residues: CASSSGGRLNTEAFF.

The chain combines TRBV20-1 with TRBJ2-1; 11 nucleotides match TRBD2. This CDR3 is 19 amino acids long. CDR1 and CDR2 (germline): DFQATT, SNEGSKA (reference sequence). Germline trimming cut 2 bases from V and 7 bases from J; bases unmatched to any gene: 19. The DNA of the CDR3 is TGCAGTGCTAGACTACGGACTAGCGGGCCCCGCGCCCCGGGGAATGAGCAGTTCTTC. This sequence encodes CSARLRTSGPRAPGNEQFF.

This clonotype was counted ten times or more. The chain uses TRBV7-2 and TRBJ1-5, with 8 bases lining up with TRBD1. J gave up 3 bases and V 5 bases, and 6 bases lay outside the gene matches. CDR1 SGHTA and CDR2 FQGNSA come from the germline V gene. CDR3 length: 15 residues. The CDR3 DNA reads TGTGCCAGCAGCCGTAAGGGACAGGCCAATCAGCCCCAGCATTTT. Protein sequence: CASSRKGQANQPQHF.

In this sample, this clonotype turned up many times. V gene TRBV12-3 or TRBV12-4 combines with J gene TRBJ1-2, with D perhaps TRBD1 (6 bases). The CDR3 runs 12 residues. Trimming took off 1 base at V and 8 bases at J, with 8 bases between the two ends. The CDR3 DNA reads TGTGCCAGCAGTTTAGGCAGGGGCGGCTACACCTTC. Translated: CASSLGRGGYTF.